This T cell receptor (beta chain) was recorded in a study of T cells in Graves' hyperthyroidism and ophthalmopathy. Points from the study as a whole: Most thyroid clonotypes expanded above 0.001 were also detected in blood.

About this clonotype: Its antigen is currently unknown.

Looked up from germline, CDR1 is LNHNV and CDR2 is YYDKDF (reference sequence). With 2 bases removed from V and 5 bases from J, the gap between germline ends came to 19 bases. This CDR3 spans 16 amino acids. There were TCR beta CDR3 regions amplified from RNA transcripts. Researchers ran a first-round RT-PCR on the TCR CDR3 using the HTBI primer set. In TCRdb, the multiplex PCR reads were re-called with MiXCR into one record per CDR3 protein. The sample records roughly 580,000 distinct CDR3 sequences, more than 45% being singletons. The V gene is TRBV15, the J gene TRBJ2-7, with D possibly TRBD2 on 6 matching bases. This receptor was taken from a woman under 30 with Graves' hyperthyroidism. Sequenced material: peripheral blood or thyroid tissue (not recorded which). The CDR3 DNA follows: TGTGCCACCAGCAGATGGAGCGGGCCACCTTACCACGAGCAGTACTTC. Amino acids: CATSRWSGPPYHEQYF.